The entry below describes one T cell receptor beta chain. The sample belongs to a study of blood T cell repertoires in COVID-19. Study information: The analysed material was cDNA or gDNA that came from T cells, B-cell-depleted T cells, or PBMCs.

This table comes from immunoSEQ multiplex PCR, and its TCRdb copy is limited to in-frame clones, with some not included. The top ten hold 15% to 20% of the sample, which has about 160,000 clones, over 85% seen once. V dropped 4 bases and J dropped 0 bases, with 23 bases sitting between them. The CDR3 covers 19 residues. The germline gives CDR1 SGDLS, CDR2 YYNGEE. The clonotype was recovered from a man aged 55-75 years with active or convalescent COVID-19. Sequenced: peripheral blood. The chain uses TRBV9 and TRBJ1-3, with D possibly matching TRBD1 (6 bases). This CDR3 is CASSPRGGGGAFSGNTIYF. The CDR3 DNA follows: TGTGCCAGCAGCCCCCGGGGTGGAGGGGGGGCCTTCTCTGGAAACACCATATATTTT.